The rows below give T cell receptor beta chains drawn from one sample of a study of shared clonotypes between healthy human individuals. The data were produced by immunoSEQ multiplex PCR, yet TCRdb's version contains in-frame clones alone and is incomplete. Of roughly 650,000 clones in the sample, more than 95% were seen once. Sequenced input: naive CD4+ T cells sorted from blood. The receptors shown here come from a woman in her twenties or thirties in good health. Each CDR3 is given with its conserved first and last residue.

TRBV30	TRBJ1-2	CAWGTGVGYTF
TRBV14	TRBJ2-7	CASSQVAALNEQYF
TRBV7-2	TRBJ1-5	CASSTDRVRQPQHF
TRBV5-1	TRBJ2-5	CASSWGGVVQETQYF
TRBV28	TRBJ1-5	CASSLPGLLRHF
TRBV27	TRBJ2-7	CASSLRLASEYEQYF
TRBV19	TRBJ1-5	CASTGLNSNQPQHF
TRBV14	TRBJ2-7	CASTRGMTYEQYF
TRBV5-1	TRBJ2-5	CASSSGQAGYQETQYF
TRBV19	TRBJ2-3	CASSIARLTDTQYF
TRBV15	TRBJ2-7	CATSTPGGRGLEQYF
TRBV15	TRBJ1-1	CATSDDRSRRTEAFF
TRBV10-3	TRBJ2-7	CAISFSGREDEQYF
TRBV13	TRBJ2-7	CASSPSHTYEQYF
TRBV30	TRBJ2-1	CAWRTGSRNEQFF
TRBV18	TRBJ2-7	CASGRQGASEQYF
TRBV9	TRBJ2-1	CASSGRLAGYNEQFF
TRBV18	TRBJ2-7	CASSPPATYEQYF
TRBV27	TRBJ2-5	CASSSLSLAGTGGTQYF
TRBV7-6	TRBJ2-7	CASSPGHSYEQYF
TRBV19	TRBJ1-5	CASSFGQENQPQHF
TRBV6-1	TRBJ2-2	CASQLGQANTGELFF
TRBV28	TRBJ1-1	CASSVPTAMGF
TRBV5-1	TRBJ1-2	CASSFEGDGYTF
TRBV7-9	TRBJ1-2	CASFKGGNYGYTF
TRBV18	TRBJ2-7	CASSPQETGASYEQYF
TRBV7-2	TRBJ2-5	CASSFKGAPTQYF
TRBV19	TRBJ2-5	CASSIVGGSGETQYF
TRBV29-1	TRBJ2-1	CSVPRTAMGNEQFF
TRBV27	TRBJ1-4	CASSSRQRTEFREKLFF
TRBV14	TRBJ2-7	CASSQEGSSPRAF
TRBV28	TRBJ1-1	CASSPIMNTEAFF
TRBV10-1	TRBJ1-1	CASSESRVNTEAFF
TRBV2	TRBJ2-7	CASSGLAGGEQYF
TRBV2	TRBJ1-1	CASSFGTGGTEAFF
TRBV13	TRBJ2-4	CASSLRANPLAGGHGTAIGIQYF
TRBV5-5	TRBJ1-5	CASSLYRESNQPQHF
TRBV6-1	TRBJ1-1	CASSSQGNTEAFF
TRBV6-5	TRBJ1-2	CASSYQDYGYTF
TRBV18	TRBJ2-5	CASSPNIQETQYF
TRBV9	TRBJ2-1	CASSVSGIYNEQFF
TRBV28	TRBJ2-7	CASSAPGLATHEQYF
TRBV6-1	TRBJ2-6	CASSETGGIASGANVLTF
TRBV5-1	TRBJ2-2	CASSSRADITTGELFF
TRBV27	TRBJ2-1	CASRDEGSLSYEQFF
TRBV5-8	TRBJ2-1	CASSSGTSGRNEQFF
TRBV5-1	TRBJ2-1	CASKRTSGSLSYNEQFF
TRBV6-5	TRBJ2-7	CASSYLGGRQEQYF
TRBV7-9	TRBJ1-1	CASSLTDVDTEAFF
TRBV18	TRBJ1-1	CASSPGQFMNTEAFF
TRBV4-2	TRBJ2-1	CASSQETSARVNEQFF
TRBV7-2	TRBJ1-1	CASSFGQGASTEAFF
TRBV7-9	TRBJ2-2	CASSVQKRRTGADTGELFF
TRBV18	TRBJ2-6	CASSPVTQGGAGANVLTF
TRBV10-2	TRBJ1-4	CASLGGSNEKLFF